The next 13 T cell receptor beta chains were all read from a single sample in a study of cytomegalovirus exposure and HLA in healthy donors. The PCR used 60 Vbeta and 13 Jbeta primers. Libraries were prepared by immunoSEQ multiplex PCR; TCRdb keeps only in-frame clonotypes and omits some of them. The table has approximately 88,000 clones, around 64% seen once. Sequencing was performed on PBMCs. These receptors were taken from a man aged 55 to 70 in good health and CMV-seronegative.

The chain carries TRBV6-1 and TRBJ1-6; D gene unclear. Germline V gene sequence: CDR1 MNHNS, CDR2 SASEGT. The CDR3 runs to 11 residues. V shed 6 bases and J shed 7 bases, with 4 bases lying between them. CDR3 sequence (DNA): TGTGCCAGCAGGAGAAATTCACCCCTCCACTTT. This encodes CASRRNSPLHF.

This clone was counted only a few times. The gene calls are TRBV7-3 and TRBJ2-5; a weak D match, TRBD1 (6 bases). V was clipped by 5 bases and J by 5 bases, with 18 bases between them. The length of the CDR3 is 15 residues. Germline lookup yields CDR1 SGHTA and CDR2 FQGTGA. The CDR3 sequence: CASSAKGDLGETQYF. The DNA for the CDR3 is TGTGCCAGCAGCGCAAAGGGGGATCTCGGGGAGACCCAGTACTTC.

The chain joins TRBV7-2 to TRBJ2-7, with a weak D call TRBD2 (6 bases). The V gene's germline CDR1 is SGHTA and CDR2 FQGNSA. CDR3 size: 14 residues. V lost 1 base to trimming and J lost 2 bases, with 9 bases between them. CDR3 loop: CASSLGGDAYEQYF. The CDR3 nucleotides read TGTGCCAGCAGCTTAGGGGGGGATGCCTACGAGCAGTACTTC.

The rearrangement joins TRBV30 to TRBJ2-3; TRBD2 agrees at 10 bases. Germline CDR1 reads GTSNPN; CDR2 reads SVGIG (reference sequence). Germline trimming cut 2 bases from V and 2 bases from J; bases unmatched to any gene: 4. CDR3 length: 15 amino acids. The DNA for the CDR3 is TGTGCCTGGAGTAGGACTAGCGGCCACACAGATACGCAGTATTTT. Translated, it gives CAWSRTSGHTDTQYF.

This CDR3 reads CASSLALGNTEAFF. The CDR3 DNA follows: TGTGCCAGCAGCTTAGCGCTAGGGAACACTGAAGCTTTCTTT. V usage is TRBV7-9 and J usage is TRBJ1-1; unclear D gene. Germline CDR1 SEHNR, CDR2 FQNEAQ (reference sequence). Trimming pared 0 bases from V and 1 base from J, leaving 6 bases between. This CDR3 has 14 amino acids.

The rearrangement uses TRBV9 and TRBJ1-3; no clear D gene. Germline V CDR1 and CDR2: SGDLS, YYNGEE. V was trimmed by 8 bases and J by 0 bases, leaving 9 bases between them. The CDR3 extends over 13 amino acids. CDR3: CASGRDSGNTIYF. Here the CDR3 DNA reads TGTGCCAGTGGACGGGACTCTGGAAACACCATATATTTT. Supplemented by reference TRBV9 and TRBJ1-3, the full variable domain reads DSGVTQTPKHLITATGQRVTLRCSPRSGDLSVYWYQQSLDQGLQFLIQYYNGEERAKGNILERFSAQQFPDLHSELNLSSLELGDSALYFCASGRDSGNTIYFGEGSWLTVV.

This chain connects TRBV5-6 to TRBJ2-1; 11 nucleotides line up with TRBD2. In germline, CDR1 is SGHDT, CDR2 YYEEEE. Losses at the gene ends were 2 bases for V and 8 bases for J; bases not matched to a gene: 9. This CDR3 has 16 residues. The CDR3 region has the DNA TGTGCCAGCAGCTTTAAGACTAGCGGGACTTTGGATGAGCAGTTCTTC. Amino acid sequence: CASSFKTSGTLDEQFF.

A single count supports this clone. V and J are TRBV5-5 and TRBJ1-3; possible D gene TRBD1, 6 bases. The CDR3 runs to 16 residues. Trimming removed 4 bases from V and 2 bases from J, with 16 bases in between. Looked up from germline, CDR1 is SGHKS and CDR2 is YYEKEE (reference sequence). As DNA, the CDR3 is TGTGCCAGCAGCCCTACGACAGGTACTACTGGAAACACCATATATTTT. Encoded protein: CASSPTTGTTGNTIYF.

The V gene is TRBV6-1, the J gene TRBJ2-4; 11 bases are shared with TRBD1. From germline, CDR1 is MNHNS and CDR2 SASEGT. The CDR3 covers 15 residues. The V gene end was trimmed by 7 bases and the J gene end by 6 bases; junction bases not matched to a gene: 8. In DNA, the CDR3 is TGTGCCAGCACAAAGGGACAGGGGGTCGGAAACATTCAGTACTTC. It specifies CASTKGQGVGNIQYF.

The chain links TRBV5-4 to TRBJ2-5, with D maybe TRBD2 (5 bases). CDR1 is SGHNT, CDR2 YYREEE, per germline (reference sequence). With 4 bases removed from V and 4 bases from J, the gap between germline ends came to 14 bases. The CDR3 spans 14 residues. The DNA of the CDR3 is TGTGCCAGCAGCGAGGAGAGGGCCGGAGAGACCCAGTACTTC. Its translation: CASSEERAGETQYF.

This chain connects TRBV6-4 to TRBJ2-5; 14 positions match TRBD2. The last part of the DNA fits TRBJ2-7 better; the J call may be wrong. Germline CDR1 reads MRHNA; CDR2 reads SNTAGT. The CDR3 sequence is 20 residues long. The DNA of the CDR3 is TGTGCCAGCAGTGACGTGACTAGCGGGAGGGCCTCGGCATCCGGTTGCGAGCAGTACTTC. This codes for CASSDVTSGRASASGCEQYF.

The V gene is TRBV9, the J gene TRBJ1-1, with D perhaps matching TRBD1 (5 bases). This CDR3 has 14 residues. Germline CDR1 and CDR2: SGDLS and YYNGEE. V lost 3 bases and J lost 0, with 9 bases in between. The DNA of the CDR3 is TGTGCCAGCAGCGCCAGGGCGGTGAACACTGAAGCTTTCTTT. It specifies CASSARAVNTEAFF. Based on the CDR3 plus reference TRBV9 and TRBJ1-1, the full variable domain is DSGVTQTPKHLITATGQRVTLRCSPRSGDLSVYWYQQSLDQGLQFLIQYYNGEERAKGNILERFSAQQFPDLHSELNLSSLELGDSALYFCASSARAVNTEAFFGQGTRLTVV.

The rearrangement joins TRBV28 to TRBJ2-7, with D maybe TRBD1 (5 bases). The CDR3 contains 16 residues. The V end was cut by 6 bases, the J end by 7 bases, with 25 bases between. CDR1 is MDHEN, CDR2 SYDVKM, per germline. This CDR3 reads CASSWLWGGLLQEQYF. The CDR3 DNA follows: TGTGCCAGCAGCTGGTTGTGGGGCGGCCTACTTCAAGAGCAGTACTTC. Full variable domain (outside the CDR3, taken from reference TRBV28 and TRBJ2-7): DVKVTQSSRYLVKRTGEKVFLECVQDMDHENMFWYRQDPGLGLRLIYFSYDVKMKEKGDIPEGYSVSREKKERFSLILESASTNQTSMYLCASSWLWGGLLQEQYFGPGTRLTVT.